A single sample is the source of the 30 T cell receptor beta chains below, sequenced in a study of cytomegalovirus exposure and HLA in healthy donors. PCR primers comprised 60 Vbeta and 13 Jbeta primers. Some clones are missing from TCRdb's copy, which holds only in-frame ones; the method was immunoSEQ multiplex PCR. The sample includes about 160,000 clones, 70% to 90% of them seen just once. Sequencing input: PBMCs. These receptors originate from a woman aged 30 to 39 in good health and CMV-seronegative.

This clone was detected only once. The V gene is TRBV5-8, the J gene TRBJ2-5; 8 nucleotides align to TRBD1. The CDR3 consists of 14 residues. The germline CDR1 and CDR2 sequences are SGHTS and YDEGEE. Unmatched junction bases numbered 5, after V lost 2 bases and J lost 5 bases. The CDR3, as DNA: TGTGCCAGCAGCTTAGGACAGGGTGGCGAGACCCAGTACTTC. Protein sequence: CASSLGQGGETQYF.

The J gene is TRBJ2-7, the V gene TRBV5-6; TRBD2 might be the D (5 bases). CDR1 SGHDT and CDR2 YYEEEE come from the germline V gene. V was pared by 2 bases and J by 0 bases, with 18 bases between. The CDR3 loop spans 17 amino acids. For the CDR3, the DNA is TGTGCCAGCAGCTTCGTCTTACTAGGGTCCAGCTCCTACGAGCAGTACTTC. Protein sequence: CASSFVLLGSSSYEQYF.

The rearrangement uses TRBV15 and TRBJ2-7; D may be TRBD2 (7 bases). The germline V and J ends were trimmed by 5 bases and 4 bases, with 21 bases remaining between them. CDR3 size: 16 residues. CDR1 is LNHNV and CDR2 is YYDKDF in the germline V gene (reference sequence). CDR3 amino acids: CATSPRGGRTRYEQYF. The CDR3, as DNA: TGTGCCACCAGCCCGAGGGGGGGAAGGACTCGATACGAGCAGTACTTC.

V gene TRBV5-1 combines with J gene TRBJ2-1, with D hard to call. The CDR3 runs to 14 residues. V lost 0 bases, J lost 1 base, and 5 bases lay in between. Germline CDR1 and CDR2: SGHRS and YFSETQ. The CDR3 DNA is TGCGCCAGCAGCTTGGGGCTGTCCTACAATGAGCAGTTCTTC. It encodes CASSLGLSYNEQFF.

The CDR3 DNA reads TGTGCCAGCTCACCCCCCGACAGGGGGTCCTACAATGAGCAGTTCTTC. It translates to CASSPPDRGSYNEQFF. The chain links TRBV18 to TRBJ2-1, with 9 nucleotides matching TRBD1. The CDR3 consists of 16 residues. From germline, CDR1 is KGHSH and CDR2 LQKENI. V shed 3 bases and J 1 base; nucleotides not matched to a gene: 4.

CDR3 sequence reads: CASSLGGTSGYTYEQYF. For the CDR3, the DNA is TGCGCCAGCAGCTTGGGGGGGACTAGCGGGTACACCTACGAGCAGTACTTC. J is TRBJ2-7 and V is TRBV5-1, with 12 bases that match TRBD2. V shed 0 bases and J 2 bases; nucleotides not matched to a gene: 6. The length of the CDR3 is 17 residues. The germline V gene encodes CDR1 SGHRS and CDR2 YFSETQ.

This chain connects TRBV18 to TRBJ2-3, with D unclear. Trimming shortened V by 6 bases and J by 1 base, and 14 bases separated the two germline ends. There are 15 residues in the CDR3. The germline gives CDR1 KGHSH, CDR2 LQKENI. DNA of the CDR3: TGTGCCAGCTCCTCTATTCCGGTGGGCACAGATACGCAGTATTTT. Translating gives CASSSIPVGTDTQYF.

Here the CDR3 reads CASTPPGQGRRGLQETQYF. Here the CDR3 DNA reads TGCGCCAGCACCCCCCCCGGACAGGGGCGACGGGGGCTCCAAGAGACCCAGTACTTC. V is TRBV5-1 and J is TRBJ2-5, with 9 bases that match TRBD1. The CDR3 loop spans 19 amino acids. The V and J ends lost 6 bases and 1 base, in that order; junction bases with no gene match: 19. CDR1 is SGHRS, CDR2 YFSETQ, per germline. The entire variable domain, with the rest obtained from reference TRBV5-1 and TRBJ2-5, is as follows: KAGVTQTPRYLIKTRGQQVTLSCSPISGHRSVSWYQQTPGQGLQFLFEYFSETQRNKGNFPGRFSGRQFSNSRSEMNVSTLELGDSALYLCASTPPGQGRRGLQETQYFGPGTRLLVL.

The V call is TRBV6-5, the J call TRBJ2-7, with TRBD1 as a possible D gene (5 bases). This CDR3 region has 14 residues. Germline-derived CDR1 and CDR2 are MNHEY and SVGAGI. Trimming left V 2 bases short and J 5 bases short, with 13 bases between. As DNA, the CDR3 is TGTGCCAGCAGTTACAGGCAGGGTCTCGACGAGCAGTACTTC. Translated: CASSYRQGLDEQYF.

CDR3 coding DNA: TGTGCCAGCAGCGTAGTGGGACAGGGGCCAGATACGCAGTATTTT. Translation gives CASSVVGQGPDTQYF. The rearrangement uses TRBV9 and TRBJ2-3; TRBD1 matches 10 bases. CDR3 size: 15 residues. Trimming at V came to 0 bases and at J to 4 bases, leaving 2 bases not matched to a gene. The germline gives CDR1 SGDLS, CDR2 YYNGEE. Supplemented by reference TRBV9 and TRBJ2-3, the full variable domain reads DSGVTQTPKHLITATGQRVTLRCSPRSGDLSVYWYQQSLDQGLQFLIQYYNGEERAKGNILERFSAQQFPDLHSELNLSSLELGDSALYFCASSVVGQGPDTQYFGPGTRLTVL.

The chain joins TRBV11-2 to TRBJ1-2; no clear D gene. With 1 base removed from V and 6 bases from J, the gap between germline ends came to 12 bases. Per the germline V gene, CDR1 is SGHAT and CDR2 is FQNNGV. CDR3 length: 14 amino acids. The CDR3 coding sequence is TGTGCCAGCAGCTTAGGCGGCAGCGGAGATGGCTACACCTTC. Its protein is CASSLGGSGDGYTF.

The gene calls are TRBV7-2 and TRBJ2-7; TRBD1 agrees at 9 bases. V trimming: 5 bases; J trimming: 5 bases; junction bases outside the gene matches: 4. CDR1 SGHTA and CDR2 FQGNSA come from the germline V gene. This CDR3 has 13 amino acids. The CDR3 sequence is CASSMDRGDEQYF. CDR3 bases: TGTGCCAGCAGCATGGACAGGGGCGACGAGCAGTACTTC.

Written as DNA, the CDR3 is TGCGCCAGCAGCTTGTCAGGGGGCCTGGACAATGAGCAGTTCTTC. Amino acid sequence: CASSLSGGLDNEQFF. The rearrangement links TRBV5-1 to TRBJ2-1; 8 positions match TRBD1. This CDR3 region has 15 residues. The V gene's germline CDR1 is SGHRS and CDR2 YFSETQ. After removal of 1 base from V and 5 bases from J, the junction contained 5 bases not matched to a gene.

The chain is built from TRBV30 and TRBJ1-1; unclear D gene. The CDR3 extends over 12 amino acids. With 3 bases removed from V and 1 base from J, the gap between germline ends came to 6 bases. From germline, CDR1 is GTSNPN and CDR2 SVGIG (reference sequence). CDR3 protein: CAWRQANTEAFF. CDR3 DNA sequence: TGTGCCTGGAGGCAGGCGAACACTGAAGCTTTCTTT.

The chain uses TRBV5-4 and TRBJ2-2; 7 bases are a match to TRBD1. Germline V CDR1 and CDR2: SGHNT, YYREEE (reference sequence). The length of the CDR3 is 14 residues. With V trimmed by 4 bases and J by 1 base, 1 base remained unmatched. The CDR3 nucleotides read TGTGCCAGCAGCCGGACAGGGAACACCGGGGAGCTGTTTTTT. It yields the protein CASSRTGNTGELFF.

In its sample, this clone was seen once. The rearrangement joins TRBV6-5 to TRBJ1-2, with 11 bases identical to TRBD1. The CDR3 covers 14 residues. Germline lookup yields CDR1 MNHEY and CDR2 SVGAGI. The junction had 4 bases not matched to a gene; V was cut back by 5 bases and J by 5 bases. The CDR3 bases are TGTGCCAGCAGTGGCCGGGACAGGGGGTATGGCTACACCTTC. This encodes CASSGRDRGYGYTF.

The chain recombines TRBV11-1 with TRBJ2-3, with 13 positions matching TRBD2. V lost 5 bases, J lost 5 bases, and 7 bases stayed unmatched. There are 16 residues in the CDR3. Germline V gives CDR1 SGHAT, CDR2 FQDESV (reference sequence). CDR3 sequence (DNA): TGTGCCAGCAGCCAAAGGACTAGCGGGAGTGGAGATACGCAGTATTTT. It translates to CASSQRTSGSGDTQYF.

The chain recombines TRBV25-1 with TRBJ2-7; 9 positions match TRBD1. Germline lookup yields CDR1 MGHDK and CDR2 SYGVNS. The CDR3 sequence is 13 residues long. Trimming cost V 8 bases and J 3 bases; bases outside gene matches: 5. CDR3: CASEMGQGYEQYF. For the CDR3, the DNA is TGTGCCAGCGAGATGGGACAGGGCTACGAGCAGTACTTC.

This clone appeared a single time. The chain is built from TRBV15 and TRBJ1-2; D is possibly TRBD1 (6 bases). CDR1 is LNHNV, CDR2 YYDKDF, per germline (reference sequence). This CDR3 is built from 15 residues. V was pared by 5 bases and J by 4 bases, with 17 bases between. The CDR3 region has the DNA TGTGCCACCAGCTCATATGGACAGAGTGGCTATGGCTACACCTTC. It specifies CATSSYGQSGYGYTF.

The rearrangement joins TRBV6-1 to TRBJ1-2; no clear D gene. Trimming cost V 5 bases and J 2 bases, with 12 bases left between them. The CDR3 consists of 14 residues. Germline V gene data show CDR1 as MNHNS and CDR2 as SASEGT. The CDR3 DNA follows: TGTGCCAGCAGTATGGGCACGCTGAACTATGGCTACACCTTC. It specifies CASSMGTLNYGYTF.

In its sample, this clone was seen once. V usage is TRBV27 and J usage is TRBJ2-5; TRBD2 matches 10 bases. The CDR3 spans 16 residues. The germline V gene has CDR1 MNHEY and CDR2 SMNVEV (reference sequence). V shed 3 bases and J 1 base; nucleotides not matched to a gene: 5. Written as DNA, the CDR3 is TGTGCCAGCAGTTTGAGCGGGAGGGCTATCCAAGAGACCCAGTACTTC. This translates into CASSLSGRAIQETQYF.

V and J are TRBV5-8 and TRBJ1-2; D is unclear. The CDR3 has 15 residues. Germline values: CDR1 SGHTS, CDR2 YDEGEE. Trimming removed 1 base at V and 8 bases at J, with 18 bases between. The CDR3 DNA is TGTGCCAGCAGCTTGAACGCCGGTCTAGCCAGCGGCTACACCTTC. Amino acids: CASSLNAGLASGYTF. The variable domain in full, with the rest retrieved from reference TRBV5-8 and TRBJ1-2, is EAGVTQSPTHLIKTRGQQATLRCSPISGHTSVYWYQQALGLGLQFLLWYDEGEERNRGNFPPRFSGRQFPNYSSELNVNALELEDSALYLCASSLNAGLASGYTFGSGTRLTVV.

This chain links TRBV5-4 with TRBJ2-1; 12 positions agree with TRBD2. The V gene's germline CDR1 is SGHNT and CDR2 YYREEE (reference sequence). The trim removed 4 bases at V and 9 bases at J, leaving 14 bases unmatched. There are 17 residues in the CDR3. The CDR3 protein is CASSPGVLAGGTGEQFF. In nucleotides, the CDR3 is TGTGCCAGCAGCCCGGGCGTTCTAGCGGGGGGGACAGGTGAGCAGTTCTTC.

The chain carries TRBV7-9 and TRBJ2-5; D remains ambiguous. The CDR3 totals 15 residues. V was cut by 1 base and J by 0 bases, with 9 bases left in between. Germline-derived CDR1 and CDR2 are SEHNR and FQNEAQ (reference sequence). The CDR3 loop is CASSLDLGYQETQYF. CDR3 DNA sequence: TGTGCCAGCAGCTTAGATCTGGGCTACCAAGAGACCCAGTACTTC.

V is TRBV2 and J is TRBJ1-1; 7 positions match TRBD1. Unmatched junction bases numbered 2, after V lost 1 base and J lost 3 bases. The CDR3 is 14 amino acids. Per germline, CDR1 SNHLY and CDR2 FYNNEI. The CDR3 DNA is TGTGCCAGCAGTGAAGAAACAGGGGACACTGAAGCTTTCTTT. Amino acids: CASSEETGDTEAFF.

The chain recombines TRBV10-2 with TRBJ2-3, with 8 bases that match TRBD1. V was pared by 10 bases and J by 5 bases, with 8 bases of the junction left unmatched. The CDR3 totals 13 residues. The germline CDR1 and CDR2 sequences are WSHSY and SAAADI. The CDR3, as DNA: TGCGCCATCAGGGGGCGGGATCGAGATACGCAGTATTTT. Translation gives CAIRGRDRDTQYF.

This rearrangement joins TRBV28 to TRBJ2-1; the match to TRBD1 covers 9 bases. The ends lost 4 bases at V and 5 bases at J; junction bases unmatched: 6. There are 15 residues in the CDR3. Germline lookup yields CDR1 MDHEN and CDR2 SYDVKM. CDR3 nucleotide sequence: TGTGCCAGCAGTTCCCCCGGGACAGGGAACAATGAGCAGTTCTTC. Translated, it gives CASSSPGTGNNEQFF.

The chain links TRBV29-1 to TRBJ1-1; maybe TRBD1 (6 bases). V lost 3 bases and J 4 bases, leaving 9 bases between the germline ends. CDR3 length: 12 residues. Looked up from germline, CDR1 is SQVTM and CDR2 is ANQGSEA. CDR3 sequence: CSVEGAVTEAFF. The CDR3, as DNA: TGCAGCGTTGAGGGGGCAGTCACTGAAGCTTTCTTT.

The chain's CDR3 is CASSSLRGGTDTQYF. The CDR3 DNA reads TGTGCCAGCAGCTCCCTCAGGGGCGGCACAGATACGCAGTATTTT. The chain uses TRBV7-3 and TRBJ2-3; D may be TRBD1 (6 bases). Trimming removed 4 bases at V and 1 base at J, with 12 bases between. The CDR3 has 15 amino acids. The germline V gene has CDR1 SGHTA and CDR2 FQGTGA.

As to this clone: This sample includes further DNA sequences coding for the same CDR3. This rearrangement joins TRBV11-3 to TRBJ2-7, with D possibly being TRBD1 (5 bases). Germline V gene data show CDR1 as SGHNT and CDR2 as YENEEA. The CDR3 is made up of 12 amino acids. Trimming cost V 5 bases and J 5 bases, with 10 bases left between them. As DNA, the CDR3 is TGTGCCAGCAGCCCTACAGGCGACGAGCAGTACTTC. Residues: CASSPTGDEQYF.